This TCR beta chain appears in the sequencing data of a study of T cell responses to AZD1222 COVID-19 vaccine. Across the whole study: Samples with a second dose at about 4 or about 12 weeks were pooled together.

This table comes from immunoSEQ multiplex PCR, and its TCRdb copy is limited to in-frame clones, with some not included. Of fewer than 110,000 clones in the sample, around 91% were seen once. The study's findings and limits: A rise in Spike-specific TCR breadth and depth followed two AZD1222 doses. Unmutated variant regions are reportedly the target of nearly half of TCRs that are spike-specific.

Note on this clone: Its antigen is as yet unknown.

This TCR was recovered from an adult in good health. Specimen: peripheral blood, collected on day 0 of AZD1222 vaccination.

CDR3: CASSVGAGNTIYF. CDR3 in DNA: TGTGCCAGCAGTGTCGGGGCTGGAAACACCATATATTTT. V and J are TRBV2 and TRBJ1-3, with no clear D. In germline, CDR1 is SNHLY, CDR2 FYNNEI. Trimming cost V 4 bases and J 2 bases, with 6 bases left between them. The CDR3 totals 13 residues.